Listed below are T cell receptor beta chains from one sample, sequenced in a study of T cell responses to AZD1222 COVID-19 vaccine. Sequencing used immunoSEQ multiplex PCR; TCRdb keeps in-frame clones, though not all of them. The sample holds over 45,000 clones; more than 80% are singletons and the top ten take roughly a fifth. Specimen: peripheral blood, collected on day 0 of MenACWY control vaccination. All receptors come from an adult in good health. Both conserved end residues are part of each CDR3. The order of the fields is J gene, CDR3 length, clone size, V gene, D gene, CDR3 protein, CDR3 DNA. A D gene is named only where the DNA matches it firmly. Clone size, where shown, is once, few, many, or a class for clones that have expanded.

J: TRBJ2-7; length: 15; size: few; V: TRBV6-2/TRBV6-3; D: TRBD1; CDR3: CASSYPGQGKYEQYF; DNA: TGTGCCAGCAGTTATCCGGGACAGGGGAAGTACGAGCAGTACTTC
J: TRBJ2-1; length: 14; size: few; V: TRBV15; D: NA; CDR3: CAAGTRSTYNEQFF; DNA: TGTGCCGCCGGGACCCGCAGTACCTACAATGAGCAGTTCTTC
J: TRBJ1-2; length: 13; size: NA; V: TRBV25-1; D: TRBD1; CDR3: CASSVQGGYGYTF; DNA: TGTGCCAGCAGTGTCCAGGGGGGCTATGGCTACACCTTC
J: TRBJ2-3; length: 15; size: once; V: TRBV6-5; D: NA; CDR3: CASSYQGRPTDTQYF; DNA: TGTGCCAGCAGTTACCAGGGACGACCCACAGATACGCAGTATTTT
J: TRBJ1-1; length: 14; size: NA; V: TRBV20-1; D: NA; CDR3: CSASEDPSTTEAFF; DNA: TGCAGTGCTAGTGAGGACCCCTCTACCACTGAAGCTTTCTTT
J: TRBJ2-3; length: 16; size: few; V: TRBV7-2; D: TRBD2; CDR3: CASSPRRAGERDTQYF; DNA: TGTGCCAGCAGTCCTAGAAGAGCGGGAGAAAGAGATACGCAGTATTTT
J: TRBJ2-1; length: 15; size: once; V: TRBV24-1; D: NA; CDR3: CATSATGISYNEQFF; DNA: TGTGCCACCAGTGCCACGGGGATTTCCTACAATGAGCAGTTCTTC
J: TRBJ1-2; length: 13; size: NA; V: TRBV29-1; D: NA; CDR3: CSVVLDVGKGYTF; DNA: TGCAGCGTTGTTCTCGATGTGGGAAAAGGCTACACCTTC
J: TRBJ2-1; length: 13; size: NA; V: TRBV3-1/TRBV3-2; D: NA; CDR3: CASSQGRVDEQFF; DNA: TGTGCCAGCAGCCAAGGAAGGGTTGATGAGCAGTTCTTC
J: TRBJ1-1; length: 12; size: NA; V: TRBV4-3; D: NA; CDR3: CASRSQTGQAFF; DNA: TGCGCCAGCAGAAGTCAAACAGGGCAGGCTTTCTTT
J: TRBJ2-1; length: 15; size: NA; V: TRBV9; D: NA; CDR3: CASTPAADTYNEQFF; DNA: TGTGCCAGCACCCCAGCGGCTGATACCTACAATGAGCAGTTCTTC
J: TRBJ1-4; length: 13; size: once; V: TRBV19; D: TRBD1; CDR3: CASSIGTVGTLFF; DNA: TGTGCCAGTAGTATCGGGACAGTCGGTACGCTGTTTTTT
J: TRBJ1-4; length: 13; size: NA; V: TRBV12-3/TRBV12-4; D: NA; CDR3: CASKKGVSEKLFF; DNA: TGTGCCAGCAAGAAGGGCGTCAGCGAAAAACTGTTTTTT
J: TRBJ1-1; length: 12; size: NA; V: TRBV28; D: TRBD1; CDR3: CASSSGGGRAFF; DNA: TGTGCCAGCTCATCAGGGGGCGGTCGGGCTTTCTTT
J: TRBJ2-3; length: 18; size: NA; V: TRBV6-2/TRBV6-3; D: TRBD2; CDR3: CASSSGLAGVSGTDTQYF; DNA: TGTGCCAGCAGTTCGGGACTAGCGGGAGTATCGGGCACAGATACGCAGTATTTT
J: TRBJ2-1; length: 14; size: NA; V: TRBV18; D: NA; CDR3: CASSPGGGWPMEFF; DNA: TGTGCCAGCTCACCGGGGGGGGGCTGGCCTATGGAGTTCTTC
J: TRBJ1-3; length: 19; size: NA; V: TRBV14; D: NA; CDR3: CASSQDYGSGGLPGNTIYF; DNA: TGTGCCAGCAGCCAAGATTACGGGAGCGGGGGGCTACCTGGAAACACCATATATTTT
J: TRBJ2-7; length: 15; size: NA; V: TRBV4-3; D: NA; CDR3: CASSQEYSGPSEQYF; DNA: TGCGCCAGCAGCCAAGAGTACAGCGGCCCAAGCGAGCAGTACTTC
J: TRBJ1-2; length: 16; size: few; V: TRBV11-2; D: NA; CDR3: CASSYDWVGTNYGYTF; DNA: TGTGCCAGCAGCTACGACTGGGTGGGGACTAACTATGGCTACACCTTC
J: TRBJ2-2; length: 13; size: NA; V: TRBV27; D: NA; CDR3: CASSSGPSDGLFF; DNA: TGTGCCAGCAGTTCCGGGCCCTCGGACGGGCTGTTTTTT
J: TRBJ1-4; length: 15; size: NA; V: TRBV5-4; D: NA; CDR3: CASSLGGSQGEKLFF; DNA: TGTGCCAGCAGCTTGGGCGGATCCCAAGGTGAAAAACTGTTTTTT
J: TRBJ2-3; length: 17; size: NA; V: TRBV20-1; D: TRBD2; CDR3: CSAGGVGFSGNTDTQYF; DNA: TGCAGTGCTGGTGGGGTGGGTTTTAGCGGGAACACAGATACGCAGTATTTT
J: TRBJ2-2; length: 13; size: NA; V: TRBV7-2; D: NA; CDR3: CASSLVGPGELFF; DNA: TGTGCCAGCAGCTTAGTGGGGCCCGGGGAGCTGTTTTTT
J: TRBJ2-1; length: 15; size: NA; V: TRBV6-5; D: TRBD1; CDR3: CASSPDRGTYNEQFF; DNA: TGTGCCAGCAGTCCCGACAGGGGTACCTACAATGAGCAGTTCTTC
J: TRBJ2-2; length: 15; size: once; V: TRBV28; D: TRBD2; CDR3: CASSPAGLAIGELFF; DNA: TGTGCCAGCAGTCCCGCGGGACTAGCAATCGGGGAGCTGTTTTTT
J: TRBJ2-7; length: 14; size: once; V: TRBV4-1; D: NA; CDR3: CASREQANSYEQYF; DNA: TGCGCCAGCAGAGAACAGGCAAACTCCTACGAGCAGTACTTC
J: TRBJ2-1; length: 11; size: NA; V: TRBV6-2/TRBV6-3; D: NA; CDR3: CASSRRDWRFF; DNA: TGTGCCAGCAGCCGCCGGGACTGGAGGTTCTTC
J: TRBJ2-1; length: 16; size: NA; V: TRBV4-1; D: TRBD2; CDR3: CASSAATSRETDEQFF; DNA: TGCGCCAGCAGCGCAGCGACTAGCCGGGAGACCGATGAGCAGTTCTTC
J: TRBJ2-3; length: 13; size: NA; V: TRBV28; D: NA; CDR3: CASSSGPTDTQYF; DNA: TGTGCCAGCAGTTCCGGACCCACAGATACGCAGTATTTT
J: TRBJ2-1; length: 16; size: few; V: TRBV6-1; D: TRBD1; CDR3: CASSEAPATGGNEQFF; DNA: TGTGCCAGCAGTGAAGCACCGGCGACAGGGGGCAATGAGCAGTTCTTC
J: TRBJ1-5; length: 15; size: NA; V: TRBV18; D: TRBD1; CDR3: CASSPGTGGLQPQHF; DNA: TGTGCCAGCTCACCCGGGACAGGGGGATTGCAGCCCCAGCATTTT
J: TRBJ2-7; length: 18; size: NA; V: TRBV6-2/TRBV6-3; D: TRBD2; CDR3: CASSYGTSGRRLSYEQYF; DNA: TGTGCCAGCAGTTACGGGACTAGCGGGAGGCGCCTCTCCTACGAGCAGTACTTC
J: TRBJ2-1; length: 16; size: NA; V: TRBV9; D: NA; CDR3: CASSPMTGNGINEQFF; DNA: TGTGCCAGCAGCCCCATGACGGGGAATGGCATCAATGAGCAGTTCTTC
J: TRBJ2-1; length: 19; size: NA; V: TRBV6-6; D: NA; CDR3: CASSPNLLLSSSSYNEQFF; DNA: TGTGCCAGCAGTCCAAACCTGCTCTTAAGCTCGAGCTCCTACAATGAGCAGTTCTTC
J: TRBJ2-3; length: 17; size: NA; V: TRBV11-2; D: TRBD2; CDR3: CASSSLWTSGSSDTQYF; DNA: TGTGCCAGCAGCTCCCTATGGACTAGCGGGAGTTCAGATACGCAGTATTTT
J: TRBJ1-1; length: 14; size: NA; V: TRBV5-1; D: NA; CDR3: CASSLFARNTEAFF; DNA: TGCGCCAGCAGCTTGTTTGCCCGGAACACTGAAGCTTTCTTT
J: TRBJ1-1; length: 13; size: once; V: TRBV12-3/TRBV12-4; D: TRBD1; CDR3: CASSFRQGDEAFF; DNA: TGTGCCAGCAGTTTTCGGCAGGGGGATGAAGCTTTCTTT
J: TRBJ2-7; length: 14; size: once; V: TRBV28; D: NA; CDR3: CASSLTGGPLQQYF; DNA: TGTGCCAGCAGTCTTACAGGAGGGCCGCTACAGCAGTACTTC
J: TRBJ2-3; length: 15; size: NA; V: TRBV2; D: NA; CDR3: CASAVVKGGTDTQYF; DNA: TGTGCCTCAGCGGTCGTGAAGGGAGGCACAGATACGCAGTATTTT
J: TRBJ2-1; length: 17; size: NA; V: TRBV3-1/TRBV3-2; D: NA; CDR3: CASSLKAASSTYNEQFF; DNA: TGTGCCAGCAGTCTTAAAGCGGCCTCTTCAACCTACAATGAGCAGTTCTTC